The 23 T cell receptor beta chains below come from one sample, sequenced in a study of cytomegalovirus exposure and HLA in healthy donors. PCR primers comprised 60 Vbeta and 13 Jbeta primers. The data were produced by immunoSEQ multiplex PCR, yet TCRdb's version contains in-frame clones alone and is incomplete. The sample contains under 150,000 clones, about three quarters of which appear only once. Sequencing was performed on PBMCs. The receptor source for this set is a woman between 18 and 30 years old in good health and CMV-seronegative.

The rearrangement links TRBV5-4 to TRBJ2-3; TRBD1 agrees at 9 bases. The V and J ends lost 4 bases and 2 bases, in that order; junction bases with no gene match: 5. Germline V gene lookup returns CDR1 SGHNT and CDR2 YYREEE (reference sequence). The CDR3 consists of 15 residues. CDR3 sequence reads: CASSPGQGTTDTQYF. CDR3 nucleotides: TGTGCCAGCAGCCCGGGACAGGGAACCACAGATACGCAGTATTTT.

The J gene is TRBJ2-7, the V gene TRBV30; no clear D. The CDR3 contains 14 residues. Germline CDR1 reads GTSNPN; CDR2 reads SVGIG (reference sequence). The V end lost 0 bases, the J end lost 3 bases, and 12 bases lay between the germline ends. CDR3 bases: TGTGCCTGGAGTGTACGATTACAAATCTACGAGCAGTACTTC. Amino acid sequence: CAWSVRLQIYEQYF.

CDR3 sequence reads: CAWSQGSGDEQFF. CDR3 coding DNA: TGTGCCTGGAGTCAGGGTAGTGGCGATGAGCAGTTCTTC. The chain links TRBV30 to TRBJ2-1; TRBD1 is a possible D gene (5 bases). The V and J ends lost 2 bases and 8 bases respectively, with 13 bases between them. Germline V gene data show CDR1 as GTSNPN and CDR2 as SVGIG (reference sequence). The length of the CDR3 is 13 residues.

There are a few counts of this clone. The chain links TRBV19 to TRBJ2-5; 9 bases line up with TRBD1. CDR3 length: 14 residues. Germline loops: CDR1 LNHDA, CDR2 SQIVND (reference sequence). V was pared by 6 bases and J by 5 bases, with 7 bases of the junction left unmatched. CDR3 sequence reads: CASSPGQGWETQYF. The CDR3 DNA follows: TGTGCCAGTAGCCCGGGACAGGGCTGGGAGACCCAGTACTTC.

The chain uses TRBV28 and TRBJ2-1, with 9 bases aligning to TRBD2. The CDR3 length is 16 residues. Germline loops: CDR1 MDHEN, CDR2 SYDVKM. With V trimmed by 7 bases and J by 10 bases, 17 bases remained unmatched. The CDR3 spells CASMTLGLAVTREQFF. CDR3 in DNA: TGTGCCAGCATGACCCTGGGACTAGCAGTGACTAGGGAGCAGTTCTTC.

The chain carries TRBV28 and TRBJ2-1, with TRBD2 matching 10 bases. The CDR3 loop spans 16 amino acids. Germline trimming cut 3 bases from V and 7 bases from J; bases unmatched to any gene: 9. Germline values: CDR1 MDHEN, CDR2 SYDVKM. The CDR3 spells CASSFPGLAEGNEQFF. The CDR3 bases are TGTGCCAGCAGTTTTCCCGGACTAGCGGAGGGGAATGAGCAGTTCTTC.

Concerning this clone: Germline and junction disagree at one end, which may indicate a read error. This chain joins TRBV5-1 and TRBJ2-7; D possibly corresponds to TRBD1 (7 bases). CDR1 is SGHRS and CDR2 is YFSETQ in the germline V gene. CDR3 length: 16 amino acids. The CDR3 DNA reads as TGCGCCAACAGCAAGGGGCTTGCAGGGGGGACCTACGAGCAGTACTTC. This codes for CANSKGLAGGTYEQYF.

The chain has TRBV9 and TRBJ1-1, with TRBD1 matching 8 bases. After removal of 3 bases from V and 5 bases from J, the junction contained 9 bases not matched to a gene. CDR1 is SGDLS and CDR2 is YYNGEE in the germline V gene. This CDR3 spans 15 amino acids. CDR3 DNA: TGTGCCAGCAGCGGACCGGACAGGGTGGAGACTGAAGCTTTCTTT. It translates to CASSGPDRVETEAFF.

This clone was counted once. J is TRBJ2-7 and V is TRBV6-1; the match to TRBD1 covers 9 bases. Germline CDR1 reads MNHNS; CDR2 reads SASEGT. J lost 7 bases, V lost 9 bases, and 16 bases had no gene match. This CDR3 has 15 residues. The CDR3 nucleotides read TGTGCCAGTCGCACCGGGACAGGGCGCGCCGAAGAGCAGTACTTC. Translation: CASRTGTGRAEEQYF.

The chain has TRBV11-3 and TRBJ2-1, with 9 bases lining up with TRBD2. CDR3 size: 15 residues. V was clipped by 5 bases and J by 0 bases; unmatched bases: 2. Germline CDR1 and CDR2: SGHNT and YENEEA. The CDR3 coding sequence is TGTGCCAGCAGCCATAGCGGGGGCTCCTACAATGAGCAGTTCTTC. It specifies CASSHSGGSYNEQFF.

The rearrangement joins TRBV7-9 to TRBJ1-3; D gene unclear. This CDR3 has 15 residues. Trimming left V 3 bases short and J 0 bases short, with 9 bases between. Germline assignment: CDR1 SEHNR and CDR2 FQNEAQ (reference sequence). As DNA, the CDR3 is TGTGCCAGCAGCTTGAGCAAGTTCTCTGGAAACACCATATATTTT. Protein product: CASSLSKFSGNTIYF.

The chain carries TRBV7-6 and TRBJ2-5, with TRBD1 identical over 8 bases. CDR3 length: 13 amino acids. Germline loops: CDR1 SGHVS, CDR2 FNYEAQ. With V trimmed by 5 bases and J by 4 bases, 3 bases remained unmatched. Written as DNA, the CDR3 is TGTGCCAGCAGCCGAGGACAGGGAGAGACCCAGTACTTC. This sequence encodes CASSRGQGETQYF. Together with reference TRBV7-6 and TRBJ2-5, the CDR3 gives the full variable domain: GAGVSQSPRYKVTKRGQDVALRCDPISGHVSLYWYRQALGQGPEFLTYFNYEAQQDKSGLPNDRFSAERPEGSISTLTIQRTEQRDSAMYRCASSRGQGETQYFGPGTRLLVL.

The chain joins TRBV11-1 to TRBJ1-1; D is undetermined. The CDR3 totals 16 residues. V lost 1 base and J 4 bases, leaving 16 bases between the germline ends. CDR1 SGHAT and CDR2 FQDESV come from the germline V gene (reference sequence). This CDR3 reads CASSLGYAGRSTEAFF. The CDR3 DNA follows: TGTGCCAGCAGCTTAGGCTATGCGGGCCGGAGCACTGAAGCTTTCTTT.

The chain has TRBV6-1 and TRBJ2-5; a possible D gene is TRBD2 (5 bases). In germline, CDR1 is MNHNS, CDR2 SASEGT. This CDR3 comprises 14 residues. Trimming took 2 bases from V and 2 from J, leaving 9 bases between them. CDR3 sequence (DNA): TGTGCCAGCAGTGAAATGGGAGTACAAGAGACCCAGTACTTC. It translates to CASSEMGVQETQYF.

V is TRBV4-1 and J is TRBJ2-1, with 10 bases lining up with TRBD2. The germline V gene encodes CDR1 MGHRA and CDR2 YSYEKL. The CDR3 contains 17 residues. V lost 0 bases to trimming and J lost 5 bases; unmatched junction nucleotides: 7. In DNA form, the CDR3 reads TGCGCCAGCAGCCAAGATCCAACTAGCGGGACGGACAATGAGCAGTTCTTC. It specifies CASSQDPTSGTDNEQFF.

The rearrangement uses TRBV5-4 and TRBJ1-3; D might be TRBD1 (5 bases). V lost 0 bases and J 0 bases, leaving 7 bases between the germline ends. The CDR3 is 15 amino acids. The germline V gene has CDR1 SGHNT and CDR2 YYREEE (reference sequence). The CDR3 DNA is TGTGCCAGCAGCTTGGACGGGGGCTCTGGAAACACCATATATTTT. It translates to CASSLDGGSGNTIYF.

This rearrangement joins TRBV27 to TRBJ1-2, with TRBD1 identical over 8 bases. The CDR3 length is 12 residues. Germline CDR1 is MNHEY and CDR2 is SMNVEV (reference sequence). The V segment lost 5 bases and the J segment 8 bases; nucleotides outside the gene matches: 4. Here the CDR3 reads CASSPGGTGYTF. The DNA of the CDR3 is TGTGCCAGCAGTCCAGGGGGCACGGGCTACACCTTC.

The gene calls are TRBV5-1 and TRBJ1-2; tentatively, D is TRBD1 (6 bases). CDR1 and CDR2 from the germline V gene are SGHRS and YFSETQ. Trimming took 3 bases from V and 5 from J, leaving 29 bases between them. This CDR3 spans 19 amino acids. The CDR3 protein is CASSSSARGSLGSPYGYTF. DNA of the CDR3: TGCGCCAGCAGCTCGTCTGCCAGGGGCTCGTTGGGATCTCCTTATGGCTACACCTTC.

The CDR3 is CASSLYRQETQYF. As DNA, the CDR3 is TGTGCCAGCAGCTTATACAGACAAGAGACCCAGTACTTC. The V gene is TRBV7-2, the J gene TRBJ2-5; D not certain. V was cut by 2 bases and J by 2 bases, with 6 bases left in between. Per the germline V gene, CDR1 is SGHTA and CDR2 is FQGNSA. The CDR3 is 13 amino acids.

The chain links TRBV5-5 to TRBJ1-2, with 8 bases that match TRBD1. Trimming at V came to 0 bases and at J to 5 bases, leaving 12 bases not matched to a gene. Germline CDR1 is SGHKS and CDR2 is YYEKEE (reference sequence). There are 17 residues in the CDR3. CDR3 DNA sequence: TGTGCCAGCAGCTTGGGTCCGGGACAGGAGACCCTATATGGCTACACCTTC. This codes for CASSLGPGQETLYGYTF.

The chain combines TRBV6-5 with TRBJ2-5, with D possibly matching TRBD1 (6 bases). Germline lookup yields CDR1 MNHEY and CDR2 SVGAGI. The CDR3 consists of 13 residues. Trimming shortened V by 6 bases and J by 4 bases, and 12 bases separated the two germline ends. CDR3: CASSQDRGETQYF. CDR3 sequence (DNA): TGTGCCAGCAGCCAGGACAGAGGAGAGACCCAGTACTTC.

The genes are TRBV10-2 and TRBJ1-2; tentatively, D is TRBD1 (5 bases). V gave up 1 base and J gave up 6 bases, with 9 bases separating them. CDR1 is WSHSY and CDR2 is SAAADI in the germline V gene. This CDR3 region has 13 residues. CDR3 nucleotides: TGCGCCAGCAGTGAGTTGTGGGGCCATGGCTACACCTTC. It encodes CASSELWGHGYTF.

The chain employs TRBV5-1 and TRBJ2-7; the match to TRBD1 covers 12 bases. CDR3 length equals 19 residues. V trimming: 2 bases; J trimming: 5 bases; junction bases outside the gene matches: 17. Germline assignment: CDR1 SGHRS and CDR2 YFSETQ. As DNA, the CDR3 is TGCGCCAGCAGCTTCCCCCGGCCCCTCGGGACAGGGGGCAACCACGAGCAGTACTTC. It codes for CASSFPRPLGTGGNHEQYF.